This T cell receptor beta chain appears in the sequencing data of a study of OX40 agonist ivuxolimab in advanced cancers. Sequenced by immunoSEQ multiplex PCR; TCRdb stores in-frame clones only, minus some. The profile shows about 110,000 clones, less than 95% of them singletons. Autoimmune disease history or systemic immunosuppression barred patients. On this clone: Its antigen is currently unknown.

The study's findings and limits: At 0.1 to 3.0 mg/kg and by week 6, CD4+ and CD8+ T cells in the blood had expanded clonally.

This CDR3 spans 13 amino acids. The V segment lost 6 bases and the J segment 3 bases; nucleotides outside the gene matches: 3. The V gene's germline CDR1 is MNHNS and CDR2 SASEGT. The gene calls are TRBV6-1 and TRBJ1-1; 8 bases are shared with TRBD1. This sample comprised CD4+ or CD8+ T cells sorted from blood, obtained in a trial of the OX40 agonist ivuxolimab. The TCR sequence derives from an adult with an advanced solid tumor such as melanoma, head and neck, liver or kidney cancer. The CDR3 sequence: CASRKTGDTEAFF. Here the CDR3 DNA reads TGTGCCAGCAGGAAGACAGGGGACACTGAAGCTTTCTTT.